A single sample is the source of the 15 T cell receptor beta chains below, sequenced in a study of Ad26.COV2.S vaccination and SARS-CoV-2 variants. Profiled with immunoSEQ multiplex PCR; TCRdb holds only in-frame clones, not every one. The sample has about 680,000 clones, 89% seen once; the top ten hold about 1.5%. The treatment: about 20 received Ad26.COV2.S at low or high dose, single or two shots; 5 received placebo; per-sample allocation not given. Sampling was done on day 63 after the first vaccine or placebo injection. The starting material was peripheral blood, obtained in a trial of Ad26.COV2.S vaccine versus placebo. These receptors originate from a person aged 18-60 years who received the Ad26.COV2.S COVID-19 vaccine or a placebo.

The chain links TRBV6-5 to TRBJ2-3; 7 bases map to TRBD1. This CDR3 region has 16 residues. Germline CDR1 MNHEY, CDR2 SVGAGI. V lost 0 bases and J lost 5; bases outside the gene matches: 8. CDR3 region: CASSYSDRDTGDTQYF. The CDR3 bases are TGTGCCAGCAGTTACTCCGACAGGGACACCGGAGATACGCAGTATTTT.

This chain uses TRBV7-9 with TRBJ1-4; TRBD1 agrees at 8 bases. CDR1 and CDR2 from the germline V gene are SEHNR and FQNEAQ (reference sequence). There are 14 residues in the CDR3. V gave up 5 bases and J gave up 3 bases; unmatched junction bases: 2. The CDR3 DNA reads as TGTGCCAGCAGCAACAGGGGGTCTAATGAAAAACTGTTTTTT. Translation: CASSNRGSNEKLFF.

This chain uses TRBV10-3 with TRBJ2-1, with 9 bases that match TRBD1. Per germline, CDR1 ENHRY and CDR2 SYGVKD. Trimming took 2 bases from V and 7 from J; bases not matched to a gene: 9. The CDR3 contains 16 residues. CDR3: CAISEGGGQGGNEQFF. The CDR3 bases are TGTGCCATCAGTGAGGGCGGGGGACAGGGTGGAAATGAGCAGTTCTTC.

The chain joins TRBV5-1 to TRBJ2-5, with D possibly TRBD2 on 6 matching bases. Trimming stripped 0 bases from V and 3 bases from J, with 12 bases between. This CDR3 is built from 15 residues. Looked up from germline, CDR1 is SGHRS and CDR2 is YFSETQ. The CDR3 protein is CASSLGGVSEETQYF. In DNA, the CDR3 is TGCGCCAGCAGCTTGGGCGGGGTGAGCGAAGAGACCCAGTACTTC.

This rearrangement joins TRBV29-1 to TRBJ1-2; the D gene is possibly TRBD1 (6 bases). The V gene's germline CDR1 is SQVTM and CDR2 ANQGSEA. Trimming left V 2 bases short and J 3 bases short, with 7 bases between. There are 12 residues in the CDR3. The CDR3 DNA reads TGCAGCGTTGAACCAGGGGACTATGGCTACACCTTC. It specifies CSVEPGDYGYTF.

The chain joins TRBV7-2 to TRBJ1-5; 7 bases are shared with TRBD1. The CDR3 is 17 amino acids. Germline V CDR1 and CDR2: SGHTA, FQGNSA. V lost 1 base, J lost 3 bases, and 9 bases stayed unmatched. CDR3: CASSLGRGLVDNQPQHF. The CDR3 DNA is TGTGCCAGCAGCTTAGGGAGGGGGCTCGTCGACAATCAGCCCCAGCATTTT.

This clone appeared many times. J is TRBJ2-7 and V is TRBV6-5; the match to TRBD1 covers 9 bases. CDR3 length: 16 amino acids. Germline V gene data show CDR1 as MNHEY and CDR2 as SVGAGI. The ends lost 4 bases at V and 4 bases at J; junction bases unmatched: 11. This CDR3 reads CASSSSPGQGTYEQYF. CDR3 DNA sequence: TGTGCCAGCAGTTCATCACCGGGACAGGGCACGTACGAGCAGTACTTC.

Worth noting for this clone: The junction differs from germline at one of its ends, possibly a read error. The genes are TRBV7-7 and TRBJ2-1, with D possibly TRBD2 on 5 matching bases. Germline V gene data show CDR1 as SSHAT and CDR2 as FNYEAQ (reference sequence). The CDR3 has 16 residues. The CDR3: CASSPRVAFSYNEQFF. CDR3 DNA: TGTGCTAGCAGCCCAAGGGTAGCGTTCTCCTACAATGAGCAGTTCTTC.

The rearrangement links TRBV19 to TRBJ2-2; 9 nucleotides line up with TRBD1. The J segment lost 4 bases and the V segment lost 6 bases, leaving 18 bases of the junction unmatched. Germline V gene data show CDR1 as LNHDA and CDR2 as SQIVND (reference sequence). The CDR3 spans 19 residues. The CDR3 spells CASRSNRDRAVEGTGELFF. CDR3 in DNA: TGTGCCAGTAGGAGCAACCGGGACAGGGCTGTCGAAGGCACCGGGGAGCTGTTTTTT.

As regards this clone: The same CDR3 can be traced to other DNA sequences in this sample. The chain uses TRBV4-2 and TRBJ1-4, with a possible D match to TRBD1 (6 bases). CDR1 is LGHNA, CDR2 YNFKEQ, per germline. Trimming stripped 4 bases from V and 3 bases from J, with 9 bases between. The CDR3 runs 14 residues. CDR3 sequence reads: CASSPGDANEKLFF. CDR3 bases: TGTGCCAGCAGCCCAGGGGATGCTAATGAAAAACTGTTTTTT.

The chain couples TRBV27 to TRBJ1-1, with D maybe TRBD1 (6 bases). CDR3 length: 14 amino acids. The V end was cut by 8 bases, the J end by 4 bases, with 17 bases between. CDR1 and CDR2 (germline): MNHEY, SMNVEV (reference sequence). The DNA of the CDR3 is TGTGCCAGCGCTTCAACAGGGTGGGGCACTGAAGCTTTCTTT. Its protein is CASASTGWGTEAFF.

This chain links TRBV5-4 with TRBJ2-7; 8 nucleotides line up with TRBD1. This CDR3 region has 16 residues. V lost 9 bases to trimming and J lost 3 bases; unmatched junction nucleotides: 17. CDR1 and CDR2 from the germline V gene are SGHNT and YYREEE (reference sequence). The CDR3, as DNA: TGTGCCACCAAACGAAGTGGGACAGGCGTTGTCTACGAGCAGTACTTC. Encoded protein: CATKRSGTGVVYEQYF.

The J gene is TRBJ2-7, the V gene TRBV27; D unresolved. The germline V gene has CDR1 MNHEY and CDR2 SMNVEV (reference sequence). V dropped 2 bases and J dropped 0 bases, with 11 bases sitting between them. The CDR3 has 15 residues. CDR3 in amino acids: CASSLKGISSYEQYF. The CDR3 DNA reads as TGTGCCAGCAGTTTAAAGGGCATAAGCTCCTACGAGCAGTACTTC.

The chain couples TRBV9 to TRBJ1-2, with D unresolved. CDR1 SGDLS and CDR2 YYNGEE come from the germline V gene. The CDR3 sequence is 13 residues long. Trimming left V 0 bases short and J 4 bases short, with 7 bases between. CDR3: CASSVEGSYGYTF. CDR3 DNA: TGTGCCAGCAGCGTAGAGGGTAGCTATGGCTACACCTTC.

J is TRBJ2-7 and V is TRBV5-5, with TRBD1 as a possible D gene (6 bases). Trimming stripped 0 bases from V and 1 base from J, with 11 bases between. The CDR3 loop spans 15 amino acids. Germline CDR1 and CDR2: SGHKS and YYEKEE (reference sequence). For the CDR3, the DNA is TGTGCCAGCAGCTTGGAGCCACAGGGTTCCTACGAGCAGTACTTC. This translates into CASSLEPQGSYEQYF.